The T cell receptor (beta chain) under discussion was sequenced for a study of blood T cell repertoires in COVID-19. Background on the study: The samples span acute and convalescent COVID-19 from the United States, Italy and Spain. PBMCs, B-cell-depleted T cells, or T cells were the source of the cDNA or gDNA that made up the material.

V lost 4 bases and J 1 base, leaving 10 bases between the germline ends. CDR1 SGHAT and CDR2 FQNNGV come from the germline V gene. This CDR3 has 14 amino acids. This clone showed up just a few times. Under the authors' procedure: It was from reference gene primer amplification that nucleated cell counts were estimated. Sequenced by immunoSEQ multiplex PCR; TCRdb stores in-frame clones only, minus some. For V, J and clone size, that table is used; D and trimming come from the DNA. The data hold 100,000 to 130,000 clones, with 88% observed a single time. The sample taken for sequencing was peripheral blood. J is TRBJ1-1 and V is TRBV11-2; a weak D match, TRBD1 (6 bases). The TCR was taken from a human donor in a cohort sampled during active COVID-19. CDR3 loop: CASSWTEANTEAFF. The CDR3 nucleotides read TGTGCCAGCAGCTGGACAGAAGCGAACACTGAAGCTTTCTTT.